This T cell receptor (beta chain) appears in the sequencing data of a study of T cell repertoires in cytomegalovirus infection. General study findings and limits: The study found HLA-C-restricted CMV-specific TCR beta clonotypes dominating the ex vivo response.

This clonotype was counted many times. Antigen unknown. The CDR3 length is 13 residues. Trimming removed 4 bases from V and 3 bases from J, with 7 bases in between. Germline assignment: CDR1 DFQATT and CDR2 SNEGSKA (reference sequence). TCRdb passed the reads through MiXCR, listing each CDR3 protein once. Among about 80,000 distinct CDR3 sequences, 3.5% to 4.5% were seen once, and the ten largest hold roughly 4.4%. The rearrangement uses TRBV20-1 and TRBJ1-6; D is unclear. This clonotype was sampled from a human donor in good health (CMV status not recorded). Some clones in this sample may be carry-over from other donors' samples. The sequenced material came from PBMCs. The CDR3 DNA sequence: TGCAGTGCTATCGGGGACTATAATTCACCCCTCCACTTT. Translated, it gives CSAIGDYNSPLHF.